Listed below are T cell receptor beta chains from one sample, sequenced in a study of cytomegalovirus exposure and HLA in healthy donors. Assay: immunoSEQ multiplex PCR; the TCRdb copy retains only in-frame clones and omits some. The table includes approximately 100,000 clones, around 80% detected once. The sample taken for sequencing was PBMCs. Every receptor here comes from a woman in her forties in good health and CMV-seronegative. The CDR3 runs from the conserved cysteine through the conserved F or W. Fields, in order: clone size, J gene, D gene, V gene, CDR3 protein, CDR3 DNA. A D gene is named only where the DNA matches it firmly. Clone sizes are given selectively: once, few, many, or a class where the clone is expanded.

abundance: .; j_gene: TRBJ1-1; d_gene: .; v_gene: TRBV5-1; CDR3aa: CASSREGGRNTEAFF; CDR3nt: TGCGCCAGCAGCCGGGAGGGAGGCAGGAACACTGAAGCTTTCTTT
abundance: once; j_gene: TRBJ1-1; d_gene: .; v_gene: TRBV7-8; CDR3aa: CASSLAIHSVEAFF; CDR3nt: TGTGCCAGCAGCTTAGCCATCCATTCGGTAGAAGCTTTCTTT
abundance: .; j_gene: TRBJ2-7; d_gene: .; v_gene: TRBV29-1; CDR3aa: CSVAAQSYEQYF; CDR3nt: TGCAGCGTTGCCGCACAGTCCTACGAGCAGTACTTC
abundance: .; j_gene: TRBJ2-3; d_gene: .; v_gene: TRBV28; CDR3aa: CASSFKGADTQYF; CDR3nt: TGTGCCAGCAGTTTCAAGGGGGCAGATACGCAGTATTTT
abundance: few; j_gene: TRBJ2-3; d_gene: .; v_gene: TRBV7-2; CDR3aa: CASSLTDTQYF; CDR3nt: TGTGCCAGCAGCCTCACAGATACGCAGTATTTT
abundance: .; j_gene: TRBJ2-1; d_gene: .; v_gene: TRBV2; CDR3aa: CASSEAGYEQFF; CDR3nt: TGTGCCAGCAGTGAGGCGGGTTATGAGCAGTTCTTC
abundance: .; j_gene: TRBJ1-2; d_gene: .; v_gene: TRBV4-3; CDR3aa: CASSQRGRGDYGYTF; CDR3nt: TGCGCCAGCAGCCAGAGGGGTCGGGGGGACTATGGCTACACCTTC
abundance: .; j_gene: TRBJ1-2; d_gene: .; v_gene: TRBV7-2; CDR3aa: CASSPGEYGYTF; CDR3nt: TGTGCCAGCAGCCCGGGGGAATATGGCTACACCTTC
abundance: .; j_gene: TRBJ2-7; d_gene: .; v_gene: TRBV25-1; CDR3aa: CASRGGGEQYF; CDR3nt: TGTGCCAGCAGAGGGGGGGGCGAGCAGTACTTC
abundance: few; j_gene: TRBJ1-1; d_gene: .; v_gene: TRBV6-1; CDR3aa: CASRERSWTEAFF; CDR3nt: TGTGCCAGCAGAGAAAGAAGCTGGACTGAAGCTTTCTTT
abundance: .; j_gene: TRBJ1-2; d_gene: .; v_gene: TRBV14; CDR3aa: CASSPLRRESNYGYTF; CDR3nt: TGTGCCAGCAGCCCGCTCCGACGGGAGTCTAACTATGGCTACACCTTC